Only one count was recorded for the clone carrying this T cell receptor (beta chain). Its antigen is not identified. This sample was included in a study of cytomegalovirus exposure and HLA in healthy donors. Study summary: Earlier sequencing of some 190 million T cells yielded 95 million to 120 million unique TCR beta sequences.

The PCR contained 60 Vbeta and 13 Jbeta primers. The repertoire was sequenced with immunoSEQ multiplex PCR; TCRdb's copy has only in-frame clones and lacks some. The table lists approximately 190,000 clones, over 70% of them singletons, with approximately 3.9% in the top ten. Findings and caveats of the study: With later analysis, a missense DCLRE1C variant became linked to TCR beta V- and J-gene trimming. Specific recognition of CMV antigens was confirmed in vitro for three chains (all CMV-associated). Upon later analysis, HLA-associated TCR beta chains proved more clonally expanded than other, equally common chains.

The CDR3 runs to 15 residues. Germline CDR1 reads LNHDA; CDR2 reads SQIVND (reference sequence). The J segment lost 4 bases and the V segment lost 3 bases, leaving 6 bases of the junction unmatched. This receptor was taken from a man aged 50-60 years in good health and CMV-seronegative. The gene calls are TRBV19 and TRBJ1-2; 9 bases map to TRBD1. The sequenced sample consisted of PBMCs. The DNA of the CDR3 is TGTGCCAGTAGTATCCGGACAGGGGAGAGCTATGGCTACACCTTC. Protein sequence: CASSIRTGESYGYTF.